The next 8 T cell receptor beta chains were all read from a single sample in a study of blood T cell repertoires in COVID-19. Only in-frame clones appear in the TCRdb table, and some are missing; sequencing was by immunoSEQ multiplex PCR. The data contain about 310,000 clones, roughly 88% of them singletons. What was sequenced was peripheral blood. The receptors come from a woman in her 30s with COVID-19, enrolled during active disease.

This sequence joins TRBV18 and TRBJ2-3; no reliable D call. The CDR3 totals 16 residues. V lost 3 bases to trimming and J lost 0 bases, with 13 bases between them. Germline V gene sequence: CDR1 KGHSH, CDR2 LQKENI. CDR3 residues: CASSPATAPSTDTQYF. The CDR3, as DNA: TGTGCCAGCTCACCGGCGACTGCACCTAGCACAGATACGCAGTATTTT.

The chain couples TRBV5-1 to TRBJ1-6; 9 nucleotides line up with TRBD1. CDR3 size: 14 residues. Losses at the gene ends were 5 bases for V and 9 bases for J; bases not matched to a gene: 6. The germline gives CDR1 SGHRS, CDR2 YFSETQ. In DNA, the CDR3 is TGCGCCAGCAGATCGGACAGGGGCAGTTCACCCCTCCACTTT. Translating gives CASRSDRGSSPLHF.

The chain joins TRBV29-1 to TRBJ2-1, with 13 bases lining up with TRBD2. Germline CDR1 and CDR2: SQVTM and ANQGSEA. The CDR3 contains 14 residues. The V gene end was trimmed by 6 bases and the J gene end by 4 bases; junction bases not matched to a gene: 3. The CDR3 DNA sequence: TGCAGCGTCGGACTAGCGGGGGATTACAATGAGCAGTTCTTC. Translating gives CSVGLAGDYNEQFF.

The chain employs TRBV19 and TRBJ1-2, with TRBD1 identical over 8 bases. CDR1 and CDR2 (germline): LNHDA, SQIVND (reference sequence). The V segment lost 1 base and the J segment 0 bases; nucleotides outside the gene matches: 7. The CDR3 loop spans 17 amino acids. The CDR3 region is CASSIVAQGAANYGYTF. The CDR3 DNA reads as TGTGCCAGTAGTATAGTGGCCCAGGGGGCTGCTAACTATGGCTACACCTTC.

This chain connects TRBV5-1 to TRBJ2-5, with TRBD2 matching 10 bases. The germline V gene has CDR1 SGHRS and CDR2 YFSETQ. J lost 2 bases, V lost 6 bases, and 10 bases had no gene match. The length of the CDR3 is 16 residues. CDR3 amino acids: CASIPGLALSQETQYF. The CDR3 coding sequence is TGCGCCAGCATCCCGGGACTAGCGCTGAGTCAAGAGACCCAGTACTTC.

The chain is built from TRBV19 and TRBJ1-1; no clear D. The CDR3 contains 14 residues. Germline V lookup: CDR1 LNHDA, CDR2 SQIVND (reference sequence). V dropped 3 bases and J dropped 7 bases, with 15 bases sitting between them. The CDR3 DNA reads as TGTGCCAGTAGTATTGCGTTATTCTCCGGTGAAGCTTTCTTT. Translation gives CASSIALFSGEAFF.

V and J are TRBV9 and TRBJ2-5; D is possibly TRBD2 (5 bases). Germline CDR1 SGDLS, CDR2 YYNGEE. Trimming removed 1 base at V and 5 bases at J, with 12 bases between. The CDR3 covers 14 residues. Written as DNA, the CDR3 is TGTGCCAGCAGCGTACGAGGGAGAAGGGAGACCCAGTACTTC. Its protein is CASSVRGRRETQYF.

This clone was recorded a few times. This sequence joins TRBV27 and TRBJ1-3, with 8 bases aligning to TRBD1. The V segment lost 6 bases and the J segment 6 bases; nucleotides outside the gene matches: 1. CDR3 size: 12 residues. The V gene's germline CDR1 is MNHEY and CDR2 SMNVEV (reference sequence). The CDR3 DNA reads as TGTGCCAGCAGGGACAGGGAAAACACCATATATTTT. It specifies CASRDRENTIYF.